This TCR beta chain was obtained from a study of identical twins. Study findings and constraints: The study found excess low generation probability among twin-shared out-of-frame alpha sequences.

A universal primer site was added by template switching, and unique molecular identifiers were carried by the cDNA. A single record per CDR3 protein comes from TCRdb applying MiXCR to the 5' RACE reads. The sample contains under 900,000 distinct CDR3 sequences, 9% to 15% of which appear only once. V lost 1 base and J 7 bases, leaving 14 bases between the germline ends. The CDR3 spans 15 residues. Germline lookup yields CDR1 SGHRS and CDR2 YFSETQ. This clonotype has a handful of counts. Its antigen remains unidentified. The sample was also reused in another study, on yellow fever vaccine responses in identical twins.

The source of this sequence is a woman between 18 and 29 years old in good health. The rearrangement joins TRBV5-1 to TRBJ1-4; no clear D gene. Sequenced: PBMCs. The CDR3 here is CASSLQGGTTEKLFF. In DNA form, the CDR3 reads TGCGCCAGCAGCTTGCAAGGAGGCACAACTGAAAAACTGTTTTTT.